The 23 T cell receptor beta chains in this list originate from one sample, sequenced in a study of blood T cell repertoires in COVID-19. The method was immunoSEQ multiplex PCR; TCRdb's version includes in-frame clones alone and lacks a portion of them. The sample lists approximately 100,000 clones, 75% to 90% occurring once. The sequencing sample was made of peripheral blood. These receptors originate from a human donor in a cohort sampled during active COVID-19.

This chain links TRBV29-1 with TRBJ1-1; TRBD1 aligns across 7 bases. V trimming: 3 bases; J trimming: 1 base; junction bases outside the gene matches: 5. The CDR3 sequence is 14 residues long. The germline V gene has CDR1 SQVTM and CDR2 ANQGSEA. The CDR3 loop is CSVDRAGGNTEAFF. The CDR3 DNA follows: TGCAGCGTTGATCGTGCAGGGGGGAACACTGAAGCTTTCTTT.

The CDR3 sequence is CASITGGPYNGELFF. The CDR3 DNA sequence: TGCGCCAGCATCACGGGGGGGCCTTATAACGGGGAGCTGTTTTTT. V is TRBV10-1 and J is TRBJ2-2, with TRBD2 identical over 8 bases. The germline V gene encodes CDR1 WNHNN and CDR2 SYGVQD (reference sequence). The V segment lost 7 bases and the J segment 7 bases; nucleotides outside the gene matches: 11. The CDR3 spans 15 residues.

In this sample, this clone turned up once. The J gene is TRBJ2-7, the V gene TRBV5-1, with TRBD1 as a possible D gene (6 bases). The CDR3 length is 14 residues. Germline-derived CDR1 and CDR2 are SGHRS and YFSETQ. V lost 0 bases, J lost 2 bases, and 9 bases lay in between. The CDR3 spells CASSLAGQPYEQYF. The DNA of the CDR3 is TGCGCCAGCAGCTTGGCCGGACAGCCCTACGAGCAGTACTTC.

The genes are TRBV7-9 and TRBJ2-1, with D perhaps TRBD1 (5 bases). The CDR3 sequence is 14 residues long. Trimming shortened V by 2 bases and J by 7 bases, and 12 bases separated the two germline ends. CDR1 and CDR2 from the germline V gene are SEHNR and FQNEAQ (reference sequence). CDR3 bases: TGTGCCAGCAGCTTATTATCAGGGAAAAATGAGCAGTTCTTC. It specifies CASSLLSGKNEQFF.

The chain joins TRBV19 to TRBJ2-7, with D tentatively TRBD1 (6 bases). This CDR3 spans 14 amino acids. Germline CDR1 LNHDA, CDR2 SQIVND (reference sequence). V lost 3 bases to trimming and J lost 3 bases, with 12 bases between them. The CDR3 nucleotides read TGTGCCAGTAGTATGGCAGGGGACGACTACGAGCAGTACTTC. It codes for CASSMAGDDYEQYF.

The J gene is TRBJ1-2, the V gene TRBV18; TRBD1 matches at 10 bases. CDR1 is KGHSH and CDR2 is LQKENI in the germline V gene. The CDR3 has 15 amino acids. V was clipped by 2 bases and J by 4 bases; unmatched bases: 4. CDR3 region: CASSPTTGGTYGYTF. The DNA of the CDR3 is TGTGCCAGCTCACCAACGACAGGGGGCACCTATGGCTACACCTTC.

The rearrangement uses TRBV7-8 and TRBJ1-1; 8 nucleotides agree with TRBD1. The CDR3 spans 16 residues. J gave up 0 bases and V 1 base, and 4 bases lay outside the gene matches. Germline-derived CDR1 and CDR2 are SGHVS and FQNEAQ. The CDR3: CASSLGAGGMNTEAFF. The CDR3 DNA is TGTGCCAGCAGCTTAGGGGCAGGGGGCATGAACACTGAAGCTTTCTTT.

This chain joins TRBV11-2 and TRBJ2-7, with 7 bases identical to TRBD2. The CDR3 length is 12 residues. Germline CDR1 SGHAT, CDR2 FQNNGV. V dropped 8 bases and J dropped 2; count of bases not matched to a gene: 3. The CDR3 nucleotides are TGTGCCAGCCGTGGGGGGGCCTACGAGCAGTACTTC. Encoded protein: CASRGGAYEQYF. Variable domain in full (rest from reference TRBV11-2 and TRBJ2-7): EAGVAQSPRYKIIEKRQSVAFWCNPISGHATLYWYQQILGQGPKLLIQFQNNGVVDDSQLPKDRFSAERLKGVDSTLKIQPAKLEDSAVYLCASRGGAYEQYFGPGTRLTVT.

The V call is TRBV19, the J call TRBJ2-1, with 9 bases matching TRBD1. This CDR3 comprises 16 residues. The germline V gene encodes CDR1 LNHDA and CDR2 SQIVND (reference sequence). The trim removed 4 bases at V and 4 bases at J, leaving 8 bases unmatched. CDR3 DNA sequence: TGTGCCAGTAGTACCGGGACAGGGACTGAGTACAATGAGCAGTTCTTC. Protein: CASSTGTGTEYNEQFF.

The gene calls are TRBV10-2 and TRBJ1-1, with 7 bases lining up with TRBD1. This CDR3 spans 13 amino acids. Germline V gene lookup returns CDR1 WSHSY and CDR2 SAAADI. V gave up 7 bases and J gave up 4 bases; unmatched junction bases: 6. As DNA, the CDR3 is TGCGCCAGCAACCAAGGACAGGTCACTGAAGCTTTCTTT. It encodes CASNQGQVTEAFF.

The V and J genes are TRBV3-1 (or the pseudogene TRBV3-2) and TRBJ2-6; a possible D gene is TRBD1 (6 bases). Germline V CDR1 and CDR2: LGHDT, YNNKEL (reference sequence). V was trimmed by 4 bases and J by 2 bases, leaving 15 bases between them. The CDR3 is made up of 17 amino acids. This chain's CDR3 is CASSPGQPRPGANVLTF. The CDR3 DNA reads as TGTGCCAGCAGCCCCGGACAGCCTCGGCCTGGGGCCAACGTCCTGACTTTC.

CDR3 sequence reads: CASSVKGGDRETQYF. The CDR3 DNA follows: TGTGCCAGCAGCGTAAAAGGGGGGGATAGAGAGACCCAGTACTTC. The V and J genes are TRBV9 and TRBJ2-5; TRBD2 is a possible D gene (7 bases). The CDR3 loop spans 15 amino acids. The V end was cut by 1 base, the J end by 4 bases, with 14 bases between. Germline V gene sequence: CDR1 SGDLS, CDR2 YYNGEE.

The chain couples TRBV5-1 to TRBJ1-2; D gene uncertain. Trimming removed 3 bases at V and 1 base at J, with 7 bases between. In germline, CDR1 is SGHRS, CDR2 YFSETQ. CDR3 size: 13 residues. The CDR3 here is CASSSEGNYGYTF. The CDR3 DNA reads as TGCGCCAGCAGCTCCGAGGGTAACTATGGCTACACCTTC.

The V and J genes are TRBV9 and TRBJ2-5; D perhaps matches TRBD2 (5 bases). V was cut by 0 bases and J by 4 bases, with 7 bases left in between. Germline CDR1 reads SGDLS; CDR2 reads YYNGEE. CDR3 length: 13 residues. CDR3 DNA: TGTGCCAGCAGCGTAGTAGGAGGAGAGACCCAGTACTTC. Translation: CASSVVGGETQYF.

The CDR3 nucleotides read TGTGCCAGCAGAACCCAGGGAGGCGGCAATCAGCCCCAGCATTTT. This sequence encodes CASRTQGGGNQPQHF. The chain couples TRBV27 to TRBJ1-5, with TRBD1 as a possible D gene (5 bases). V dropped 6 bases and J dropped 2 bases, with 14 bases sitting between them. CDR3 length: 15 residues. Germline values: CDR1 MNHEY, CDR2 SMNVEV (reference sequence).

V gene TRBV19 combines with J gene TRBJ1-1; TRBD1 agrees at 10 bases. The CDR3 spans 14 residues. Per germline, CDR1 LNHDA and CDR2 SQIVND (reference sequence). Trimming at V came to 6 bases and at J to 5 bases, leaving 6 bases not matched to a gene. CDR3 amino acids: CASRVDRGRTEAFF. The CDR3 coding sequence is TGTGCCAGTAGGGTGGACAGGGGGAGGACTGAAGCTTTCTTT.

This chain joins TRBV7-8 and TRBJ2-2; TRBD1 matches at 8 bases. The germline V gene encodes CDR1 SGHVS and CDR2 FQNEAQ. Trimming cost V 5 bases and J 5 bases; bases outside gene matches: 7. The CDR3 contains 15 residues. The CDR3 here is CASSRDRGGTGELFF. CDR3 bases: TGTGCCAGCAGCCGAGACAGGGGAGGAACCGGGGAGCTGTTTTTT.

This chain connects TRBV28 to TRBJ1-2; D remains ambiguous. In germline, CDR1 is MDHEN, CDR2 SYDVKM. The V gene lost 5 bases and the J gene lost 4 bases, with 17 bases spanning the gap. The CDR3 has 15 residues. The CDR3 coding sequence is TGTGCCAGCAGTACCCCGGGAGTCCCGCCCTATGGCTACACCTTC. Encoded protein: CASSTPGVPPYGYTF.

The gene calls are TRBV5-4 and TRBJ1-2; 10 positions agree with TRBD1. CDR3 size: 14 residues. Per germline, CDR1 SGHNT and CDR2 YYREEE (reference sequence). The J segment lost 7 bases and the V segment lost 0 bases, leaving 3 bases of the junction unmatched. The CDR3 sequence: CASSLGQGAGGYTF. CDR3 nucleotide sequence: TGTGCCAGCAGCTTGGGACAGGGGGCCGGTGGCTACACCTTC.

The chain carries TRBV10-3 and TRBJ1-5; unclear D gene. Trimming left V 2 bases short and J 1 base short, with 12 bases between. The CDR3 is made up of 16 amino acids. Germline V lookup: CDR1 ENHRY, CDR2 SYGVKD. The CDR3 here is CAISESQALSNQPQHF. The CDR3 coding sequence is TGTGCCATCAGTGAGAGCCAGGCCCTGAGCAATCAGCCCCAGCATTTT.

This clone was recorded only once. The chain couples TRBV4-2 to TRBJ1-1; D is perhaps TRBD1 (5 bases). The length of the CDR3 is 14 residues. Germline V gene lookup returns CDR1 LGHNA and CDR2 YNFKEQ. Between the trimmed V and J ends, which lost 1 base and 5 bases, there was a span of 11 bases. The DNA for the CDR3 is TGTGCCAGCAGCCAAGTTGATCAGGGAACTGAAGCTTTCTTT. Its protein product is CASSQVDQGTEAFF.

The V gene is TRBV7-9, the J gene TRBJ1-2; D remains ambiguous. The CDR3 spans 14 residues. The germline V gene has CDR1 SEHNR and CDR2 FQNEAQ (reference sequence). V was trimmed by 5 bases and J by 5 bases, leaving 15 bases between them. The CDR3 here is CASSPSQSGYGYTF. CDR3 coding DNA: TGTGCCAGCAGCCCGTCCCAGTCCGGGTATGGCTACACCTTC.

Notes on this clone: The sample holds other DNA sequences that translate to the same CDR3. J is TRBJ1-1 and V is TRBV5-1; D is uncertain. The CDR3 length is 12 residues. V lost 4 bases and J lost 8, with 12 bases in between. The germline V gene encodes CDR1 SGHRS and CDR2 YFSETQ. Here the CDR3 DNA reads TGCGCCAGCAGCCCCGAGACGGGGGAAGCTTTCTTT. As protein: CASSPETGEAFF.